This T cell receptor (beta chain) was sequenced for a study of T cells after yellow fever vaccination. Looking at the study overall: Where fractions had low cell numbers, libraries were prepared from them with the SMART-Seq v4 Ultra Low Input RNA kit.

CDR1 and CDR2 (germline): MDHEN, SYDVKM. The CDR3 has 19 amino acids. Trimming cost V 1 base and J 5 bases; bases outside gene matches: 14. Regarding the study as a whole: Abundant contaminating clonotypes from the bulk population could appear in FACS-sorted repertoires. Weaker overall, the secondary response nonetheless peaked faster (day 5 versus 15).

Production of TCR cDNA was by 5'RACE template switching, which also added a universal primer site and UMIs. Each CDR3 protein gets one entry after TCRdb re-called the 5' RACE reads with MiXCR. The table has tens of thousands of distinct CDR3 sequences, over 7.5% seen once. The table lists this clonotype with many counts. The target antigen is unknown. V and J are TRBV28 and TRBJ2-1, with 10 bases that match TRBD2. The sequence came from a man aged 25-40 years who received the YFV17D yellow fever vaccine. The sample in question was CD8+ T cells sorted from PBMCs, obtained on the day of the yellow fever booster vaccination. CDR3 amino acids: CASSLYPKATSGIHNEQFF. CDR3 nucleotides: TGTGCCAGCAGTTTATACCCAAAGGCTACTAGCGGGATCCACAATGAGCAGTTCTTC.